This T cell receptor beta chain was retrieved from a study of Ad26.COV2.S vaccination and SARS-CoV-2 variants. Treatment indicated: roughly 20 received Ad26.COV2.S at low or high dose, single or two shots; roughly five received placebo; per-sample allocation not given. Samples came from day 63 after the first vaccine or placebo injection. Donation came from an adult in Boston who was aged 18-55 years. Study-level results: Analyses of TCR breadth and depth may have underestimated total T cell responses.

The assay was immunoSEQ multiplex PCR, and TCRdb's table has in-frame clones only and misses some. The sample has a few hundred thousand clones, around 86% seen once. Deletions cut 0 bases from V and 2 bases from J, with 3 bases between. CDR1 and CDR2 (germline): ENHRY, SYGVKD. This CDR3 has 13 amino acids. A word on this clone: As yet, its antigen is unknown.

The chain combines TRBV10-3 with TRBJ2-3; D unresolved. The source of this sequence is a person aged 18-60 years who received the Ad26.COV2.S COVID-19 vaccine or a placebo. The sequencing used peripheral blood, collected in a trial of Ad26.COV2.S vaccine versus placebo. The CDR3 region is CAISESNTDTQYF. CDR3 bases: TGTGCCATCAGTGAGTCGAACACAGATACGCAGTATTTT.